Listed here is a single TCR beta chain. The sample originates from a study of technical replicates of blood from a handful of donors. Only in-frame clones appear in the TCRdb table, and some are missing; sequencing was by immunoSEQ multiplex PCR. Of 75,000 to 100,000 clones in the sample, roughly 94% were seen once. Input material: T cells isolated from PBMCs. This TCR was recovered from a human donor in good health.

CDR3 in DNA: TGTGCCAGCGGACTAGCGGGAGAGCTAGATACGCAGTATTTT. Its translation is CASGLAGELDTQYF. The chain is built from TRBV2 and TRBJ2-3; 13 bases align to TRBD2. CDR1 and CDR2 from the germline V gene are SNHLY and FYNNEI. Unmatched junction bases numbered 4, after V lost 8 bases and J lost 5 bases. The CDR3 is made up of 14 amino acids. Full variable domain (remainder filled in from reference TRBV2 and TRBJ2-3): EPEVTQTPSHQVTQMGQEVILRCVPISNHLYFYWYRQILGQKVEFLVSFYNNEISEKSEIFDDQFSVERPDGSNFTLKIRSTKLEDSAMYFCASGLAGELDTQYFGPGTRLTVL.